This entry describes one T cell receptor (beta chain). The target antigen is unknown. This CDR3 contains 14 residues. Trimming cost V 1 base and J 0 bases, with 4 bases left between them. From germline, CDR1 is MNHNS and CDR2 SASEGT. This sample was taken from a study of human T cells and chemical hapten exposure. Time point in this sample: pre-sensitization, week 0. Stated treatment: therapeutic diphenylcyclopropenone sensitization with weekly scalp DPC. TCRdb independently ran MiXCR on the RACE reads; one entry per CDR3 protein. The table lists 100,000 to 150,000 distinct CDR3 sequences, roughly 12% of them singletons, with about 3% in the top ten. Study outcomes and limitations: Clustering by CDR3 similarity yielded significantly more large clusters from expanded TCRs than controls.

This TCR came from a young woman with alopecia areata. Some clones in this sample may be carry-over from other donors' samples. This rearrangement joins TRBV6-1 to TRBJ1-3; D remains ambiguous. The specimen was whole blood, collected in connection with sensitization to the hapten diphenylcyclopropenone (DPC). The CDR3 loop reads CASSEGSSGNTIYF. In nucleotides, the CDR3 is TGTGCCAGCAGTGAAGGCAGCTCTGGAAACACCATATATTTT.